This TCR beta chain was retrieved from a study of cytomegalovirus exposure and HLA in healthy donors. Regarding donors, all were healthy bone marrow donors. The PCR ran on 60 Vbeta and 13 Jbeta primers. Assay used: immunoSEQ multiplex PCR; TCRdb lists only in-frame clones, some missing. Of 130,000 or so clones in the sample, approximately 78% were seen once. The CDR3 is 15 residues long. The junction had 6 bases not matched to a gene; V was cut back by 0 bases and J by 8 bases. The germline V gene has CDR1 SGHRS and CDR2 YFSETQ. This chain connects TRBV5-1 to TRBJ2-1; 9 positions agree with TRBD2. Material for sequencing was PBMCs. The origin of this receptor is a man in his late teens or twenties in good health and CMV-seropositive. Here the CDR3 reads CASSLVQREVHEQFF. CDR3 sequence (DNA): TGCGCCAGCAGCTTGGTCCAGCGGGAGGTGCATGAGCAGTTCTTC.